This record covers a single T cell receptor beta chain. The source of the sample is a study of blood T cell repertoires in COVID-19. Background on the study: T cells, B-cell-depleted T cells, or PBMCs supplied cDNA or gDNA.

Trimming removed 8 bases at V and 4 bases at J, with 9 bases between. The CDR3 is made up of 12 amino acids. Germline V gene sequence: CDR1 SNHLY, CDR2 FYNNEI. The data were produced by immunoSEQ multiplex PCR, yet TCRdb's version contains in-frame clones alone and is incomplete. The sample has approximately 210,000 clones; approximately 80% are singletons. The source of this sequence is a man aged 30 to 39 with acute COVID-19. Sequenced sample: PBMCs or T cells enriched from blood (not recorded which). The chain joins TRBV2 to TRBJ1-3; maybe TRBD1 (5 bases). The CDR3 bases are TGTGCCAGCCAGGGAAGGGGAAACACCATATATTTT. Protein sequence: CASQGRGNTIYF.